Shown below are 24 T cell receptor beta chains from a single sample sequenced in a study of CD8 T cells in Susac syndrome. RNA was extracted with the RNeasy kit, and a quantity of roughly 0.45 to 1 ug was reverse transcribed using random hexamers. TCRdb reprocessed the immunoSEQ multiplex PCR reads via MiXCR and lists one record per CDR3 protein. The profile shows approximately 170,000 distinct CDR3 sequences, 92% of them singletons. Sequencing input: CD4+ T cells from PBMCs. These TCRs come from a human donor in good health.

The chain employs TRBV29-1 and TRBJ1-4; TRBD1 is a possible D gene (5 bases). V lost 7 bases and J lost 10, with 16 bases in between. In germline, CDR1 is SQVTM, CDR2 ANQGSEA. The CDR3 runs 12 residues. CDR3 region: CSGDPGTGKLFF. The DNA of the CDR3 is TGCAGCGGGGACCCCGGCACCGGAAAACTGTTTTTT.

The chain links TRBV20-1 to TRBJ2-3; D call uncertain. This CDR3 is built from 15 residues. CDR1 and CDR2 from the germline V gene are DFQATT and SNEGSKA (reference sequence). V shed 1 base and J shed 1 base, with 12 bases lying between them. This CDR3 is CSARVYGVGTDTQYF. The CDR3, as DNA: TGCAGTGCTAGAGTTTACGGAGTGGGCACAGATACGCAGTATTTT.

The chain has TRBV19 and TRBJ2-7; D remains unclear. The V end lost 3 bases, the J end lost 3 bases, and 3 bases lay between the germline ends. The CDR3 contains 11 residues. Germline values: CDR1 LNHDA, CDR2 SQIVND (reference sequence). The DNA of the CDR3 is TGTGCCAGTAGTATCGGCTACGAGCAGTACTTC. Its translation is CASSIGYEQYF.

The rearrangement uses TRBV4-1 and TRBJ1-4, with no clear D. Germline V gene sequence: CDR1 MGHRA, CDR2 YSYEKL. This CDR3 comprises 12 residues. Trimming stripped 0 bases from V and 6 bases from J, with 2 bases between. The CDR3 sequence is CASSQEDEKLFF. CDR3 DNA sequence: TGCGCCAGCAGCCAAGAAGATGAAAAACTGTTTTTT.

In its sample, this clonotype was seen a few times. The chain combines TRBV5-1 with TRBJ2-4, with a possible D match to TRBD1 (5 bases). The CDR3 spans 12 residues. V lost 1 base to trimming and J lost 7 bases, with 6 bases between them. The germline V gene encodes CDR1 SGHRS and CDR2 YFSETQ. CDR3 protein: CASSLTGNIQYF. For the CDR3, the DNA is TGCGCCAGCAGCTTGACAGGCAACATTCAGTACTTC.

The J gene is TRBJ1-4, the V gene TRBV4-3, with TRBD1 matching 9 bases. The trim removed 0 bases at V and 8 bases at J, leaving 4 bases unmatched. CDR3 length: 15 residues. CDR1 LGHNA and CDR2 YSLEER come from the germline V gene. The CDR3 loop is CASSQDRTGEEKLFF. DNA of the CDR3: TGCGCCAGCAGCCAAGACAGGACAGGGGAGGAAAAACTGTTTTTT.

The chain carries TRBV20-1 and TRBJ2-1; 12 bases map to TRBD1. Germline CDR1 is DFQATT and CDR2 is SNEGSKA (reference sequence). Trimming removed 5 bases from V and 7 bases from J; junction bases left unmatched: 6. This CDR3 has 14 residues. The CDR3 nucleotides read TGCAGTGCTCTTCCGGGACAGGGGGCAAATGAGCAGTTCTTC. Translated, it gives CSALPGQGANEQFF.

This chain links TRBV9 with TRBJ1-1; D not certain. The CDR3 loop spans 15 amino acids. V was pared by 0 bases and J by 1 base, with 10 bases between. Germline CDR1 reads SGDLS; CDR2 reads YYNGEE. DNA for the CDR3: TGTGCCAGCAGCGTAGATGGGTTAGGGAACACTGAAGCTTTCTTT. Translated: CASSVDGLGNTEAFF.

This clonotype was observed a single time. V usage is TRBV3-1 and J usage is TRBJ1-2; weak D call: TRBD1 (6 bases). The CDR3 consists of 17 residues. The germline V and J ends were trimmed by 4 bases and 4 bases, with 22 bases remaining between them. Germline CDR1 reads LGHDT; CDR2 reads YNNKEL (reference sequence). CDR3 in amino acids: CASSPRGGAQLRYGYTF. The DNA for the CDR3 is TGTGCCAGCAGCCCCCGAGGGGGGGCCCAACTCCGCTATGGCTACACCTTC.

The chain carries TRBV5-4 and TRBJ1-4; D is unresolved. V was trimmed by 7 bases and J by 0 bases, leaving 16 bases between them. This CDR3 region has 16 residues. CDR1 and CDR2 (germline): SGHNT, YYREEE (reference sequence). DNA for the CDR3: TGTGCCAGCGGCCAGAGCTCGGGGACAACTAATGAAAAACTGTTTTTT. Its translation: CASGQSSGTTNEKLFF. Looking up the rest from reference TRBV5-4 and TRBJ1-4 gives the full variable domain: ETGVTQSPTHLIKTRGQQVTLRCSSQSGHNTVSWYQQALGQGPQFIFQYYREEENGRGNFPPRFSGLQFPNYSSELNVNALELDDSALYLCASGQSSGTTNEKLFFGSGTQLSVL.

The rearrangement uses TRBV5-1 and TRBJ2-7, with 7 nucleotides matching TRBD2. Germline CDR1 is SGHRS and CDR2 is YFSETQ. The CDR3 consists of 15 residues. With 4 bases clipped from V and 3 bases from J, the junction kept 10 bases outside the gene matches. The CDR3 bases are TGCGCCAGCAGCATCGGCGGGACTAAGGACTACGAGCAGTACTTC. It encodes CASSIGGTKDYEQYF.

The V and J genes are TRBV19 and TRBJ1-2, with D tentatively TRBD1 (5 bases). Per the germline V gene, CDR1 is LNHDA and CDR2 is SQIVND (reference sequence). This CDR3 has 14 amino acids. The germline V and J ends were trimmed by 3 bases and 1 base, with 9 bases remaining between them. DNA of the CDR3: TGTGCCAGTAGTATCGGGACGTTTAACTATGGCTACACCTTC. This translates into CASSIGTFNYGYTF.

The chain uses TRBV28 and TRBJ1-1, with 7 bases that match TRBD1. The germline V gene has CDR1 MDHEN and CDR2 SYDVKM. CDR3 length equals 14 residues. V was clipped by 5 bases and J by 3 bases; unmatched bases: 6. CDR3 sequence (DNA): TGTGCCAGCAGTCATGAGGGGGCTGACACTGAAGCTTTCTTT. Protein sequence: CASSHEGADTEAFF.

This sequence joins TRBV30 and TRBJ1-2; D is unresolved. This CDR3 contains 10 residues. CDR1 and CDR2 from the germline V gene are GTSNPN and SVGIG (reference sequence). The V end lost 8 bases, the J end lost 4 bases, and 8 bases lay between the germline ends. In nucleotides, the CDR3 is TGTGCCGCGCGGGCCTATGGCTACACCTTC. This codes for CAARAYGYTF.

CDR3: CSAPGTGENSPLHF. For the CDR3, the DNA is TGCAGTGCTCCCGGGACCGGGGAAAATTCACCCCTCCACTTT. This chain uses TRBV20-1 with TRBJ1-6; the D gene is possibly TRBD1 (5 bases). V was pared by 5 bases and J by 7 bases, with 15 bases between. Germline loops: CDR1 DFQATT, CDR2 SNEGSKA (reference sequence). The CDR3 length is 14 residues.

The chain links TRBV7-9 to TRBJ2-7, with a weak D call TRBD1 (6 bases). There are 14 residues in the CDR3. V was shortened by 0 bases and J by 3 bases, with 9 bases between the two germline ends. Germline assignment: CDR1 SEHNR and CDR2 FQNEAQ (reference sequence). In DNA form, the CDR3 reads TGTGCCAGCAGCTTAGCCCAGGGGTTCTACGAGCAGTACTTC. It is translated as CASSLAQGFYEQYF.

The rearrangement uses TRBV5-1 and TRBJ1-2, with D perhaps TRBD1 (6 bases). There are 12 residues in the CDR3. CDR1 is SGHRS, CDR2 YFSETQ, per germline. V lost 2 bases and J 7 bases, leaving 9 bases between the germline ends. DNA of the CDR3: TGCGCCAGCAGCTTTGGGGGGCTTGGCTACACCTTC. Amino acids: CASSFGGLGYTF.

This rearrangement joins TRBV2 to TRBJ1-3; D may be TRBD1 (5 bases). Germline V gene lookup returns CDR1 SNHLY and CDR2 FYNNEI. The CDR3 is 17 residues long. V lost 0 bases and J lost 2, with 14 bases in between. CDR3 in DNA: TGTGCCAGCAGTGAAGCGCGCCAGGGAATACCTGGAAACACCATATATTTT. Its protein product is CASSEARQGIPGNTIYF.

J is TRBJ1-4 and V is TRBV25-1; D is unclear. The CDR3 covers 14 residues. The V gene's germline CDR1 is MGHDK and CDR2 SYGVNS. The V end lost 3 bases, the J end lost 1 base, and 6 bases lay between the germline ends. CDR3 nucleotide sequence: TGTGCCAGCAGTGACCCGGGAACTAATGAAAAACTGTTTTTT. It specifies CASSDPGTNEKLFF.

CDR3 DNA sequence: TGTGCCAGCAGTTTAATAAGGGGTTTCTCCTACGAGCAGTACTTC. Its translation: CASSLIRGFSYEQYF. The rearrangement uses TRBV12-3 or TRBV12-4 and TRBJ2-7; D may be TRBD1 (5 bases). This CDR3 is 15 amino acids long. Deletions cut 2 bases from V and 0 bases from J, with 11 bases between.

This chain connects TRBV7-2 to TRBJ2-2, with D perhaps TRBD1 (5 bases). Germline lookup yields CDR1 SGHTA and CDR2 FQGNSA. This CDR3 is 15 amino acids long. V dropped 1 base and J dropped 5 bases, with 11 bases sitting between them. CDR3 coding DNA: TGTGCCAGCAGCTTAGATCGCCAGGGAACCGGGGAGCTGTTTTTT. Translated: CASSLDRQGTGELFF.

The rearrangement links TRBV5-6 to TRBJ2-1, with 7 nucleotides matching TRBD2. Losses at the gene ends were 4 bases for V and 9 bases for J; bases not matched to a gene: 10. Germline V lookup: CDR1 SGHDT, CDR2 YYEEEE. CDR3 length: 14 amino acids. This CDR3 is CASSLISGGGEQFF. The CDR3 nucleotides read TGTGCCAGCAGCCTCATCTCGGGGGGAGGTGAGCAGTTCTTC.

This clonotype appeared a single time. The gene calls are TRBV7-2 and TRBJ1-3; D gene ambiguous. CDR3 length: 13 amino acids. Looked up from germline, CDR1 is SGHTA and CDR2 is FQGNSA. Trimming left V 5 bases short and J 0 bases short, with 5 bases between. In DNA, the CDR3 is TGTGCCAGCAGCATGAACTCTGGAAACACCATATATTTT. Its protein is CASSMNSGNTIYF.

This chain connects TRBV20-1 to TRBJ2-5, with a tentative D call TRBD2 (5 bases). The CDR3 is made up of 13 amino acids. With 3 bases removed from V and 5 bases from J, the gap between germline ends came to 13 bases. Per germline, CDR1 DFQATT and CDR2 SNEGSKA (reference sequence). CDR3 in DNA: TGCAGTGCTAGGGTAGCAGGAGGCGAGACCCAGTACTTC. Translation: CSARVAGGETQYF.